This T cell receptor beta chain was identified during a study of tumor and adjacent non-tumor tissue in lung cancer (dated by TCRdb to the late 2010s). For the study in its entirety: By cancer type, the cohort comprised eleven to twelve adenocarcinoma patients, 2 squamous cell carcinoma patients and 1 small cell lung cancer patient. The study compared bulk TCRbeta repertoires from lung tumor tissue and matched distant non-tumor lung tissue of more than 12 lung cancer patients. Sequencing produced around 130,000,000 productive TCRbeta reads in total, an average of about 4 million reads per sample. The 15 or so patients were aged about 30 to 76 years, included 10 men and 5 women, and had TNM stage I to III disease. For each patient, one tumor sample and one normal lung sample were taken, giving roughly 30 paired specimens that underwent TCRbeta CDR3 sequencing.

Notes on this clonotype: This clone's antigen is unknown. The CDR3 end shows no conserved phenylalanine or tryptophan, and so a read error is likely.

The investigation overall reported the following: With only about 16 patients in the cohort, the authors noted that larger samples and more detailed clinical data are needed. The sequencing platform is not named in the methods, and unique molecular identifiers are not mentioned. Younger patients had significantly higher TCR diversity, and higher tumor TCR diversity was associated with shorter overall and disease-free survival. Significantly higher TCR diversity (inverse Simpson) was observed in tumor tissue than in normal lung tissue (431.37 vs 166.20, P = 0.0075, Mann-Whitney U test). Because peripheral blood was not sequenced, the blood TCRbeta repertoires of the lung cancer patients in the study went unexamined. A significantly larger cumulative share of the repertoire was made up by the top 100 clones in normal lung than in tumor tissue.

Receptor amplification or capture employed multiplex PCR. Sequencer: Illumina HiSeq 2500. TCRbeta libraries were built by three rounds of nested PCR using primers (Table S4), following protocols modified from ARM-PCR. Before sequencing, PCR products in the 200-500 bp range were cut out of the gel and cleaned up using the QIAquick gel extraction kit. In the authors' own workflow: Trimmomatic was used to clean the reads, FLASH was used to merge the reads into complete CDR3 sequences, and MiTCR was used to assign the reads to V(D)J germline segments. VDJtools was used to compute clonal diversity as the inverse Simpson's index. Productive reads were defined as in-frame sequences without a premature stop codon. Using fastp at Q25 and MiXCR, TCRdb reprocessed the public reads and kept productive beta chains. All rows with the same CDR3 protein become a single entry with the most common DNA and genes. The V and J calls and clone size are TCRdb's, not the authors'. The sample table records some 73,000 distinct CDR3 sequences; approximately 80% of these occur just once. Of the sample, about 54% is held by the ten largest clones.

RNA was isolated from bulk, unsorted tissue, and RNA quality was assessed with a NanoDrop ND-1000 and an Agilent 2100. The normal lung samples consisted of distant non-tumor tissue collected more than 3 cm from the tumor edge. All donors had newly diagnosed lung cancer, had not received prior chemotherapy, and were admitted for thoracic surgery in China between August and November 2014. Anyone who had undergone radiotherapy or chemotherapy before, or who had another cancer at the same time, was left out of the study. Pieces of surgical tissue measuring about 1-2.1 cm3 were kept in RNAlater solution and stored at -80 degrees C until use. This sequence originates from a man aged 60 to 69 with non-small cell lung cancer. Sequencing was done on a sample of distant non-tumor lung tissue.

The DNA sequence follows: TGTGCTAGTGGTCCCAGGACAGGGGAACCCTACGAGCAGTACCTC. It translates to CASGPRTGEPYEQYL. This chain joins TRBV12-5 to TRBJ2-7; the junction holds 9 bases that match TRBD1. Compared with germline, V lacks 5 bases and J lacks 2 bases; bases without a gene match: 7. Sequences LGHNT (CDR1) and FRNRAP (CDR2) are obtained from the germline V gene. A total of 15 residues make up the CDR3, ends included. Only the CDR3 part of the read is kept: 45 bases, read in frame from the first base.